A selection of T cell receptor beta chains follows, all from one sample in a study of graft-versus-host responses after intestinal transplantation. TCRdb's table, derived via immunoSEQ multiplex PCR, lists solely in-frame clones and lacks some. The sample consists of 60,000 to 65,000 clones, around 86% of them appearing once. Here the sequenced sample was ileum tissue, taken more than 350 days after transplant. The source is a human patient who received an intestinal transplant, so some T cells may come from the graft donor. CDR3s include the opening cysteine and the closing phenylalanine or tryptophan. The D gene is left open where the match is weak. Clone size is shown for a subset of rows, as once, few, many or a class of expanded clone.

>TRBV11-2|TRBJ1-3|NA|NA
TGTGCCAGCACACTCGCTGGAAACACCATATATTTT
CASTLAGNTIYF
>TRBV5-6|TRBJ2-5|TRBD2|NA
TGTGCCAGCAGCGCAGAAGCGGGAGGAGAGACCCAGTACTTC
CASSAEAGGETQYF
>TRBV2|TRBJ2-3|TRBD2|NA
TGTGCCAGCAGTGAAAGCGCGGGGGTCACAGATACGCAGTATTTT
CASSESAGVTDTQYF
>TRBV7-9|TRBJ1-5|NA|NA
TGTGCATCCGTAGTTCAGCCCCAGCATTTT
CASVVQPQHF
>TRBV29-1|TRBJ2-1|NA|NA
TGCAGCGCCAGACACGGGCGTGAGCGGCAGTTCTTC
CSARHGRERQFF
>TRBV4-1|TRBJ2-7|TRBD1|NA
TGCGCCAGCAGCCAAACAGGACAGGGACTCGAGCAGTACTTC
CASSQTGQGLEQYF
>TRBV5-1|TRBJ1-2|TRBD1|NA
TGCGCCAGCAGCCTCTGGACAGGGGGCCCCTATGGCTACACCTTC
CASSLWTGGPYGYTF
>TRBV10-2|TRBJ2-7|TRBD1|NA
TGCGCCAGCAGTCAGGGGGCGCCGGTCTACGAGCAGTACTTC
CASSQGAPVYEQYF
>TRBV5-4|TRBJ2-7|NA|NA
TGTGCCAGCAGCTCACCTCGGGGGGCTGAGTACGAGCAGTACTTC
CASSSPRGAEYEQYF
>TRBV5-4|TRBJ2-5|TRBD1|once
TGTGCCAGCAGCTACAGGGGGGACTTCACGGGGGAGACCCAGTACTTC
CASSYRGDFTGETQYF
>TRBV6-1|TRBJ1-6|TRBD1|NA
TGTGCCAGCAGTAACCGGGACAGCTATAATTCACCCCTCCACTTT
CASSNRDSYNSPLHF
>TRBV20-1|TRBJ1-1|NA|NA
TGCAGTGCTAGGGGCGACATAAAAGCTTTCTTT
CSARGDIKAFF
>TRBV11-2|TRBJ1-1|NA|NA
TGTGCCAGCAGCTACGTCCCACAGGGCACTGAAGCTTTCTTT
CASSYVPQGTEAFF
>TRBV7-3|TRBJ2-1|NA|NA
TGTGCCAGCAGCTTTGGCGGGAACTCCTACAATGAGCAGTTCTTC
CASSFGGNSYNEQFF